What follows are 20 T cell receptor beta chains derived from one specimen sequenced in a study of T cells in Graves' hyperthyroidism and ophthalmopathy (dated 2019 in TCRdb). Receptor libraries were prepared by multiplex PCR. The reads were generated on an Illumina HiSeq 2000. The TCR beta CDR3 regions were amplified from the RNA transcripts. The TCR CDR3 was subjected to a first round of RT-PCR using the HTBI primer set and the Qiagen OneStep RT-PCR kit. The raw public reads went through TCRdb reprocessing: fastp at Q25, MiXCR clone calling, in-frame beta chains kept. Rows merge per CDR3 protein into single entries with the most common DNA and genes. This sample gives 540,000 or so distinct CDR3 sequences in total; around 16% of them show up just once. Approximately 7.4% of the sample is in the top ten clones. The sequenced material came from blood. The receptors stem from a woman in her thirties with Graves' hyperthyroidism.

This clonotype appeared a few times. The V call is TRBV6-2 or TRBV6-3, the J call TRBJ1-2; no clear D. Trimming removed 5 bases from V and 0 bases from J, with 13 bases in between. CDR3 size: 15 residues. CDR1 and CDR2 (germline): MNHEY, SVGEGT. The CDR3 spells CASSPLGRANYGYTF. The CDR3 DNA is TGTGCCAGCAGTCCCCTTGGACGGGCTAACTATGGCTACACCTTC.

Concerning this clonotype: Being one base from a much bigger clone, this may be a read error. This chain connects TRBV12-3 or TRBV12-4 to TRBJ2-7, with TRBD1 identical over 9 bases. The DNA end is more similar to TRBJ2-1, so the J call may be wrong. There are 13 residues in the CDR3. The CDR3 spells CASSNRGPYEQFF. DNA of the CDR3: TGTGCCAGCAGCAACAGGGGGCCCTACGAGCAGTTCTTC.

This chain links TRBV6-8 with TRBJ1-2; 10 bases map to TRBD1. With V trimmed by 0 bases and J by 3 bases, 1 base remained unmatched. Germline-derived CDR1 and CDR2 are MNHGY and SAAAGT. CDR3 length equals 15 residues. The CDR3 sequence is CASSYSGQGHYGYTF. DNA of the CDR3: TGTGCCAGCAGTTACTCGGGACAGGGGCACTATGGCTACACCTTC.

This clonotype was counted ten times or more. This rearrangement joins TRBV2 to TRBJ1-5; 9 positions agree with TRBD1. J lost 6 bases, V lost 7 bases, and 10 bases had no gene match. CDR3 length: 15 amino acids. Per the germline V gene, CDR1 is SNHLY and CDR2 is FYNNEI. This CDR3 reads CASKEGGTGTQPQHF. The CDR3 DNA sequence: TGTGCCAGCAAGGAAGGGGGGACAGGGACTCAGCCCCAGCATTTT.

This clonotype was detected ten times or more. The V gene is TRBV11-3, the J gene TRBJ2-3, with D possibly TRBD2 on 5 matching bases. From germline, CDR1 is SGHNT and CDR2 YENEEA. This CDR3 contains 14 residues. Trimming removed 3 bases from V and 5 bases from J, with 12 bases in between. CDR3: CASSFGVDGDTQYF. CDR3 sequence (DNA): TGTGCCAGCAGCTTCGGGGTAGATGGAGATACGCAGTATTTT.

The sample holds many counts of this clonotype. The J gene is TRBJ2-7, the V gene TRBV20-1; the match to TRBD2 covers 13 bases. This CDR3 region has 13 residues. Looked up from germline, CDR1 is DFQATT and CDR2 is SNEGSKA (reference sequence). V gave up 6 bases and J gave up 5 bases; unmatched junction bases: 4. The CDR3 DNA reads TGCAGTGCCAGGACTAGCGGGAGTAACGAGCAGTACTTC. This codes for CSARTSGSNEQYF.

In this sample, this clonotype turned up many times. The V call is TRBV5-6, the J call TRBJ2-7; a weak D match, TRBD2 (6 bases). The CDR3 is 14 amino acids. Trimming removed 0 bases from V and 1 base from J, with 8 bases in between. CDR1 and CDR2 from the germline V gene are SGHDT and YYEEEE. The DNA of the CDR3 is TGTGCCAGCAGCTTGGTAGCGGCTTCCTACGAGCAGTACTTC. The encoded protein is CASSLVAASYEQYF. The variable domain in full, with the rest retrieved from reference TRBV5-6 and TRBJ2-7, is DAGVTQSPTHLIKTRGQQVTLRCSPKSGHDTVSWYQQALGQGPQFIFQYYEEEERQRGNFPDRFSGHQFPNYSSELNVNALLLGDSALYLCASSLVAASYEQYFGPGTRLTVT.

V usage is TRBV20-1 and J usage is TRBJ2-3, with D possibly being TRBD2 (6 bases). There are 13 residues in the CDR3. Germline values: CDR1 DFQATT, CDR2 SNEGSKA (reference sequence). The V gene lost 6 bases and the J gene lost 4 bases, with 14 bases spanning the gap. The CDR3 sequence is CSARDFSSDTQYF. CDR3 nucleotide sequence: TGCAGTGCCCGGGACTTCTCCTCAGATACGCAGTATTTT.

The rearrangement uses TRBV5-1 and TRBJ1-1; D is undetermined. Germline values: CDR1 SGHRS, CDR2 YFSETQ. The CDR3 spans 15 residues. Between the trimmed V and J ends, which lost 2 bases and 2 bases, there was a span of 13 bases. The CDR3 sequence: CASSFATATNTEAFF. The CDR3 DNA is TGCGCCAGCAGCTTCGCGACTGCAACAAACACTGAAGCTTTCTTT.

This clonotype has at least ten counts. The chain has TRBV12-3 or TRBV12-4 and TRBJ1-3; TRBD1 might be the D (5 bases). V was shortened by 8 bases and J by 1 base, with 21 bases between the two germline ends. This CDR3 has 17 residues. Written as DNA, the CDR3 is TGTGCCAGCGTAACAGGTCCCCTTGTCGGGTCTGGAAACACCATATATTTT. As protein: CASVTGPLVGSGNTIYF.

This clonotype was detected once. V gene TRBV14 combines with J gene TRBJ2-1; 14 nucleotides match TRBD2. This CDR3 is built from 18 residues. The germline V gene encodes CDR1 SGHDN and CDR2 FVKESK. V gave up 2 bases and J gave up 5 bases; unmatched junction bases: 8. The CDR3 DNA follows: TGTGCCAGCAGCCAAAAGGCGGGACTAGCGGGAGTTCACAATGAGCAGTTCTTC. Translating gives CASSQKAGLAGVHNEQFF.

There are a few counts of this clonotype. V usage is TRBV3-1 and J usage is TRBJ2-3; D is undetermined. Trimming shortened V by 3 bases and J by 2 bases, and 12 bases separated the two germline ends. This CDR3 comprises 15 residues. CDR1 is LGHDT, CDR2 YNNKEL, per germline (reference sequence). For the CDR3, the DNA is TGTGCCAGCAGCCAGTTTGTACAGACCACAGATACGCAGTATTTT. Translated: CASSQFVQTTDTQYF.

This clonotype was recorded many times. The chain is built from TRBV28 and TRBJ1-2, with 10 nucleotides matching TRBD1. Per germline, CDR1 MDHEN and CDR2 SYDVKM. V shed 3 bases, J shed 0 bases, and the junction held 13 bases outside the gene matches. This CDR3 comprises 19 residues. CDR3 residues: CASSFFGTGARLANYGYTF. The CDR3 region has the DNA TGTGCCAGCAGTTTCTTCGGGACAGGGGCACGACTTGCTAACTATGGCTACACCTTC.

Notes on this clonotype: A much more abundant neighbour one base away suggests this may be a read error. The gene calls are TRBV12-3 or TRBV12-4 and TRBJ2-1; 8 positions agree with TRBD2. This CDR3 spans 16 amino acids. V was pared by 2 bases and J by 10 bases, with 13 bases of the junction left unmatched. The CDR3 region is CASSLRRLAGILEQFF. CDR3 bases: TGTGCCAGCAGTTTAAGAAGGCTAGCGGGTATACTCGAGCAGTTCTTC.

The chain joins TRBV20-1 to TRBJ1-1, with D tentatively TRBD1 (5 bases). V lost 5 bases and J lost 5, with 15 bases in between. This CDR3 contains 13 residues. Germline CDR1 reads DFQATT; CDR2 reads SNEGSKA (reference sequence). The DNA for the CDR3 is TGCAGTGCTGGCGGCAGGGTTTGGACTGAAGCTTTCTTT. Protein product: CSAGGRVWTEAFF.

This clonotype was seen at least ten times. This chain connects TRBV5-1 to TRBJ2-5, with D perhaps matching TRBD1 (6 bases). The V gene lost 0 bases and the J gene lost 5 bases, with 14 bases spanning the gap. CDR3 length equals 15 residues. In germline, CDR1 is SGHRS, CDR2 YFSETQ. CDR3 nucleotide sequence: TGCGCCAGCAGCTTGGTCAGGGGCGGCCGGGAGACCCAGTACTTC. Its translation: CASSLVRGGRETQYF.

The chain has TRBV10-3 and TRBJ2-7; 13 bases agree with TRBD2. The CDR3 is made up of 16 amino acids. V trimming: 10 bases; J trimming: 5 bases; junction bases outside the gene matches: 14. Germline V CDR1 and CDR2: ENHRY, SYGVKD. CDR3 sequence reads: CATRGLAGSSPHEQYF. In DNA form, the CDR3 reads TGTGCCACGCGGGGACTAGCGGGATCCAGCCCCCACGAGCAGTACTTC.

The chain has TRBV19 and TRBJ2-5; D is perhaps TRBD1 (5 bases). CDR1 and CDR2 from the germline V gene are LNHDA and SQIVND (reference sequence). V dropped 4 bases and J dropped 2 bases, with 8 bases sitting between them. The CDR3 contains 13 residues. This chain's CDR3 is CASSRRQQETQYF. Here the CDR3 DNA reads TGTGCCAGTAGTAGAAGACAGCAAGAGACCCAGTACTTC.

This clonotype showed up just a few times. V gene TRBV19 combines with J gene TRBJ2-1; tentatively, D is TRBD1 or TRBD2 (5 bases each). The CDR3 extends over 15 amino acids. The germline CDR1 and CDR2 sequences are LNHDA and SQIVND (reference sequence). V was shortened by 0 bases and J by 2 bases, with 8 bases between the two germline ends. CDR3 loop: CASSIDTGPYNEQFF. CDR3 bases: TGTGCCAGTAGTATAGATACGGGGCCCTACAATGAGCAGTTCTTC.

This clonotype was recorded a few times. This rearrangement joins TRBV6-1 to TRBJ1-2, with D perhaps TRBD1 (6 bases). Germline loops: CDR1 MNHNS, CDR2 SASEGT. This CDR3 comprises 16 residues. V lost 5 bases, J lost 2 bases, and 18 bases lay in between. The CDR3 protein is CASSMRGGAENYGYTF. CDR3 nucleotides: TGTGCCAGCAGTATGCGCGGGGGGGCAGAGAACTATGGCTACACCTTC.